This T cell receptor (beta chain) was documented in a study of T cells in Graves' hyperthyroidism and ophthalmopathy. About the research overall: Any treatment followed the collection of peripheral blood at initial diagnosis.

This CDR3 contains 18 residues. Unmatched junction bases numbered 11, after V lost 6 bases and J lost 4 bases. CDR1 MNHEY and CDR2 SVGEGT come from the germline V gene. Amplified regions were TCR beta CDR3 sequences from RNA transcripts. The primer set for the first-round RT-PCR of the TCR CDR3 was HTBI. Each CDR3 protein gets one entry after TCRdb re-called the multiplex PCR reads with MiXCR. Counted here are some 250,000 distinct CDR3 sequences, more than 14% occurring once; the ten biggest clones make up 13%. The sequencing input was blood. The origin of this receptor is a woman between 35 and 50 years old with Graves' hyperthyroidism that later progressed to Graves' ophthalmopathy. This chain connects TRBV6-2 or TRBV6-3 to TRBJ2-1, with 14 bases that match TRBD2. This CDR3 is CASRLTGTSGSLYNEQFF. CDR3 coding DNA: TGTGCCAGCAGGCTTACCGGGACTAGCGGGAGTCTATACAATGAGCAGTTCTTC.